This TCR beta chain was identified during a study of siplizumab effects on memory and regulatory T cells. Study summary: Each responder-stimulator pair had a siplizumab around 0.92 ug/mL reaction and a drug-free control.

Overall study findings and caveats: For siplizumab cultures, the suppressive function of their proliferating Tregs was not confirmed. Mean Treg-derived proportions of mappable alloreactive CD4+ clones were roughly 70% for siplizumab and less than 35% for controls.

The germline V and J ends were trimmed by 3 bases and 4 bases, with 12 bases remaining between them. The CDR3 is made up of 14 amino acids. Germline CDR1 LNHDA, CDR2 SQIVND (reference sequence). An approximately six-day coculture at 37°C was performed with the mixed lymphocyte reaction cells. Prior to a 1:1 mixing, responder PBMCs were labelled with CFSE and stimulator PBMCs with Violet Dye. Some clones are missing from TCRdb's copy, which holds only in-frame ones; the method was immunoSEQ multiplex PCR. The sample consists of over 15,000 clones, approximately 50% of them appearing once. By its share, this clone is medium-sized. Its antigen is as yet unknown.

The sample comprised CFSE-low (dividing) CD4+ T cells sorted from an allogeneic mixed lymphocyte reaction. The chain uses TRBV19 and TRBJ1-1; D is possibly TRBD1 (6 bases). The TCR originated in a human donor in good health; the cells came from an allogeneic mixed lymphocyte reaction. The CDR3 protein is CASSMAGAVTEAFF. The CDR3 nucleotides read TGTGCCAGTAGTATGGCAGGGGCGGTCACTGAAGCTTTCTTT.